The T cell receptor (beta chain) under discussion was sequenced for a study of blood T cell repertoires in COVID-19. Study details: There were acute and convalescent COVID-19 samples, and they came from the United States, Italy and Spain. T cells, B-cell-depleted T cells, or PBMCs provided the cDNA or gDNA that served as material.

The CDR3 runs 15 residues. The trim removed 6 bases at V and 5 bases at J, leaving 9 bases unmatched. Germline CDR1 is SGHDT and CDR2 is YYEEEE. Measured with immunoSEQ multiplex PCR; TCRdb has only the in-frame clones, and not every one. Of roughly 120,000 clones detected, 88% appear once; the ten largest clones hold approximately 3.4%. The rearrangement links TRBV5-6 to TRBJ2-5; 11 nucleotides align to TRBD1. Source material: peripheral blood. The TCR originated in a woman in her forties or fifties with acute or convalescent COVID-19. CDR3 in DNA: TGTGCCAGCACCTCGGACAGGGGGCCTAGGGAGACCCAGTACTTC. Its protein product is CASTSDRGPRETQYF.